The rows below give T cell receptor beta chains drawn from one sample of a study of T-cell reconstitution after alpha-beta-depleted transplantation in children. TCRdb passed the PCR reads through MiXCR, listing each CDR3 protein once. The sample lists some 400,000 distinct CDR3 sequences; 20% were seen once. Material: PBMCs from the stem cell graft donor, obtained from the stem cell graft. These receptors were taken from a human donor who donated a stem cell graft to a child with acute myeloid leukemia. Both conserved end residues are part of each CDR3. D genes are given only for firm matches. For some rows the clone size is stated as once, few or many, or as a class when expanded; others skip it.

d_gene,v_gene,len,j_gene,abundance,CDR3aa,CDR3nt
TRBD1,TRBV30,16,TRBJ2-6,NA,CAYSLGGAEGANVLTF,TGTGCCTACTCACTAGGGGGCGCAGAAGGGGCCAACGTCCTGACTTTC
TRBD1,TRBV7-9,15,TRBJ2-3,few,CASSQTGTGSYTQYF,TGTGCCAGCAGCCAGACCGGGACAGGGTCGTATACGCAGTATTTT
NA,TRBV12-3/TRBV12-4,11,TRBJ2-7,many,CASSPGAEQYF,TGTGCCAGCTCCCCGGGGGCCGAGCAGTACTTC
TRBD2,TRBV10-2,15,TRBJ2-4,few,CASSEPGLARNIQYF,TGCGCCAGCAGTGAGCCGGGACTAGCGAGAAACATTCAGTACTTC
TRBD2,TRBV7-8,17,TRBJ2-1,NA,CASSLPLLAGEGAEQFF,TGTGCCAGCAGCCTCCCCCTCCTAGCGGGAGAGGGGGCTGAGCAGTTCTTC
NA,TRBV29-1,12,TRBJ1-2,many,CSVRDSDYGYTF,TGCAGCGTCCGCGACAGCGACTATGGCTACACCTTC
TRBD2,TRBV7-2,16,TRBJ2-1,few,CASSSRTSPSYNEQFF,TGTGCCAGCAGCTCCAGGACTAGCCCCTCCTACAATGAGCAGTTCTTC
TRBD2,TRBV4-2,13,TRBJ2-1,NA,CASSPSGSYEQFF,TGTGCCAGCAGCCCTAGCGGGAGCTATGAGCAGTTCTTC
TRBD2,TRBV4-3,15,TRBJ2-7,NA,CASSQDERGPYEQYF,TGCGCCAGCAGCCAAGATGAGCGGGGCCCCTACGAGCAGTACTTC
TRBD1,TRBV5-6,14,TRBJ2-7,NA,CASCDRGRPYEQYF,TGTGCCAGCTGTGACAGGGGGCGCCCCTACGAGCAGTACTTC
NA,TRBV7-2,13,TRBJ2-7,many,CASSFPDYIGQYF,TGTGCCAGCAGCTTTCCGGACTATATCGGGCAGTACTTC
NA,TRBV11-2,15,TRBJ1-1,NA,CASSLTGLGNTEAFF,TGTGCCAGCAGCTTAACGGGGCTGGGGAACACTGAAGCTTTCTTT
TRBD2,TRBV12-3/TRBV12-4,14,TRBJ2-3,few,CASGTSGRPDTQYF,TGTGCCAGCGGGACTAGCGGGAGACCAGATACGCAGTATTTT
NA,TRBV6-1,14,TRBJ1-5,NA,CASRRAGESQPQHF,TGTGCCAGCAGGCGGGCAGGGGAAAGTCAGCCCCAGCATTTT